These T cell receptor beta chains were read from a single sample in a study of T cells in Graves' hyperthyroidism and ophthalmopathy. TCRdb redid the calling of the multiplex PCR reads with MiXCR, one entry per CDR3 protein. The sample has about 320,000 distinct CDR3 sequences, 16% seen once. The source material was blood. The receptor set was obtained from a man aged 30 to 39 with Graves' hyperthyroidism. The CDR3 runs from the conserved cysteine through the conserved F or W. The order of the fields is CDR3 protein, V gene, clone size, J gene, D gene. D genes are given only for firm matches. The size of a clone is reported for some rows only, either as once, few or many, or as a class for expanded clones.

CDR3aa: CASSYLSVELRTDTQYF; v_gene: TRBV6-6; abundance: few; j_gene: TRBJ2-3; d_gene: -
CDR3aa: CASSLSAPTPGRIYEQYF; v_gene: TRBV27; abundance: many; j_gene: TRBJ2-7; d_gene: -
CDR3aa: CASSEVASSDTQYF; v_gene: TRBV6-1; abundance: few; j_gene: TRBJ2-3; d_gene: -
CDR3aa: CLYKREGGEQYF; v_gene: TRBV29-1; abundance: -; j_gene: TRBJ2-7; d_gene: TRBD2
CDR3aa: CATTAGETSGPYNEQFF; v_gene: TRBV24-1; abundance: once; j_gene: TRBJ2-1; d_gene: TRBD2
CDR3aa: CASSSGGGQENEQYF; v_gene: TRBV5-4; abundance: few; j_gene: TRBJ2-7; d_gene: -
CDR3aa: CASSDLGTSGRAFDTQYF; v_gene: TRBV2; abundance: -; j_gene: TRBJ2-3; d_gene: TRBD2
CDR3aa: CASKGAGTGGSQPQHF; v_gene: TRBV2; abundance: -; j_gene: TRBJ1-5; d_gene: TRBD1
CDR3aa: CASSSSSSGANVLTF; v_gene: TRBV12-3/TRBV12-4; abundance: few; j_gene: TRBJ2-6; d_gene: -
CDR3aa: CASSITSLSPYNEQFF; v_gene: TRBV19; abundance: -; j_gene: TRBJ2-1; d_gene: -
CDR3aa: CASRDRGGTGELFF; v_gene: TRBV6-1; abundance: -; j_gene: TRBJ2-2; d_gene: TRBD1
CDR3aa: CASSYGEEGYTF; v_gene: TRBV6-5; abundance: few; j_gene: TRBJ1-2; d_gene: -
CDR3aa: CASSQDEGEGAYEQYF; v_gene: TRBV3-1; abundance: many; j_gene: TRBJ2-7; d_gene: -
CDR3aa: CASRILAGNTDTQYF; v_gene: TRBV5-8; abundance: few; j_gene: TRBJ2-3; d_gene: TRBD2
CDR3aa: CASSIGGRCTGELFF; v_gene: TRBV19; abundance: -; j_gene: TRBJ2-2; d_gene: -
CDR3aa: CASSERTSGSYNEQFF; v_gene: TRBV2; abundance: many; j_gene: TRBJ2-1; d_gene: TRBD2
CDR3aa: CASTTGVITEAFF; v_gene: TRBV12-3/TRBV12-4; abundance: many; j_gene: TRBJ1-1; d_gene: TRBD1
CDR3aa: CSVGQGRGETQYF; v_gene: TRBV29-1; abundance: many; j_gene: TRBJ2-5; d_gene: TRBD1
CDR3aa: CASSTRPREENTGELFF; v_gene: TRBV7-9; abundance: few; j_gene: TRBJ2-2; d_gene: -
CDR3aa: CASSLDWDDSYEQYF; v_gene: TRBV11-2; abundance: -; j_gene: TRBJ2-7; d_gene: -
CDR3aa: CASSLGLAGPGELFF; v_gene: TRBV5-1; abundance: many; j_gene: TRBJ2-2; d_gene: TRBD2
CDR3aa: CASSFRVGYTGELFF; v_gene: TRBV12-3/TRBV12-4; abundance: -; j_gene: TRBJ2-2; d_gene: -
CDR3aa: CASSPTGRANEKLFF; v_gene: TRBV7-3; abundance: few; j_gene: TRBJ1-4; d_gene: -
CDR3aa: CASSLVGRENNEQFF; v_gene: TRBV5-1; abundance: -; j_gene: TRBJ2-1; d_gene: -
CDR3aa: CAWNPTSPSSYNEQFF; v_gene: TRBV30; abundance: few; j_gene: TRBJ2-1; d_gene: -
CDR3aa: CASSIGQGIYNEQFF; v_gene: TRBV5-1; abundance: -; j_gene: TRBJ2-1; d_gene: TRBD1
CDR3aa: CASSEFRSGFGGQFF; v_gene: TRBV10-1; abundance: -; j_gene: TRBJ2-1; d_gene: -
CDR3aa: CASSLRRVQDTQYF; v_gene: TRBV7-3; abundance: -; j_gene: TRBJ2-3; d_gene: -
CDR3aa: CASSSGQDADTQYF; v_gene: TRBV11-2; abundance: many; j_gene: TRBJ2-3; d_gene: TRBD1
CDR3aa: CASSPPGQGLNTGELFF; v_gene: TRBV18; abundance: many; j_gene: TRBJ2-2; d_gene: -
CDR3aa: CASRAGTGFGTGELFF; v_gene: TRBV2; abundance: few; j_gene: TRBJ2-2; d_gene: TRBD1
CDR3aa: CASSQPGRVGELFF; v_gene: TRBV11-3; abundance: few; j_gene: TRBJ2-2; d_gene: TRBD2
CDR3aa: CASSEYLSTYEQYF; v_gene: TRBV6-1; abundance: few; j_gene: TRBJ2-7; d_gene: -
CDR3aa: CASTNQGAETQYF; v_gene: TRBV5-1; abundance: many; j_gene: TRBJ2-5; d_gene: TRBD1
CDR3aa: CASSIGTGFMNTEAFF; v_gene: TRBV5-1; abundance: many; j_gene: TRBJ1-1; d_gene: TRBD1
CDR3aa: CSASVSNQPQHF; v_gene: TRBV20-1; abundance: many; j_gene: TRBJ1-5; d_gene: -
CDR3aa: CSARAGDKNQPQHF; v_gene: TRBV20-1; abundance: -; j_gene: TRBJ1-5; d_gene: -